The subject of this entry is one T cell receptor (beta chain). This entry is derived from a study of shared clonotypes between healthy human individuals. In the study overall: Two women and a few men aged 18 to 49 served as donors.

Profiling relied on immunoSEQ multiplex PCR, and the TCRdb table lists in-frame clones only, not all of them. The repertoire holds some 500,000 clones, 90% to 96% seen once, with roughly 0.06% in the top ten. V gave up 4 bases and J gave up 5 bases, with 26 bases separating them. The CDR3 runs to 17 residues. Per the germline V gene, CDR1 is GTSNPN and CDR2 is SVGIG (reference sequence). The sequenced material came from naive CD4+ T cells sorted from blood. Noted subset: CD45RA+ positively selected. V is TRBV30 and J is TRBJ1-1, with D possibly being TRBD1 (5 bases). This clonotype was obtained from a woman in her twenties or thirties in good health. CDR3 bases: TGTGCCTGGATTATCCCCAGGGTTATAGGAGGTGGTACTGAAGCTTTCTTT. Encoded protein: CAWIIPRVIGGGTEAFF.